The 3 T cell receptor beta chains below come from one sample, sequenced in a study of blood T cells in healthy people across ages (dated by TCRdb to between 2015 and 2016). Library generation was performed with 5' RACE. The instrument given in TCRdb is Illumina HiSeq 2500. The second PCR ran for about 6 to 11 cycles and used a J-beta primer mix along with a sample-barcoded 5' primer. TCRdb handled the public reads itself, with Q25 trimming in fastp and clone calling in MiXCR, and kept productive beta chains. Records with the same CDR3 protein are collapsed into one entry carrying the most frequent genes and DNA. The sample profile shows 1.5 million to 2 million distinct CDR3 sequences; 28% of them were found once. Clones ranked in the top ten supply 7.7% of the sample. The sample comprised blood. These receptors were collected from a woman aged 25 to 39 in good health.

The chain is built from TRBV5-1 and TRBJ1-1; 7 bases agree with TRBD1. CDR3 length equals 16 residues. Trimming took 4 bases from V and 0 from J; bases not matched to a gene: 9. The germline CDR1 and CDR2 sequences are SGHRS and YFSETQ. This chain's CDR3 is CASSHRQGGMNTEAFF. Here the CDR3 DNA reads TGCGCCAGCAGCCATCGACAGGGAGGCATGAACACTGAAGCTTTCTTT.

Concerning this clonotype: One junction end disagrees with the germline gene, perhaps due to a read error. The chain recombines TRBV18 with TRBJ2-5, with D uncertain. The CDR3 contains 13 residues. Germline CDR1 and CDR2: KGHSH and LQKENI. The CDR3: CAGSPNDQETQYF. CDR3 coding DNA: TGTGCCGGCTCACCTAACGATCAAGAGACCCAGTACTTC.

About this clonotype itself: A much larger clonotype is one base distant, so this may be a read error. This chain joins TRBV9 and TRBJ2-7; D not certain. V shed 3 bases and J shed 0 bases, with 10 bases lying between them. The CDR3 is 14 amino acids. The germline V gene encodes CDR1 SGDLS and CDR2 YYNGEE. In nucleotides, the CDR3 is TGTGCCAGCAGCGACGGAACCTACTCCTACGAGCAGTACTTC. This encodes CASSDGTYSYEQYF.